This T cell receptor beta chain derives from a study of shared clonotypes between healthy human individuals. Study-wide findings and caveats: Rarefaction analysis demonstrated incomplete sorted-subset sequencing notwithstanding large depth.

The CDR3 loop spans 11 amino acids. The ends were cut back, 7 bases at V and 5 bases at J, with 9 bases in the middle. Germline V gene sequence: CDR1 DFQATT, CDR2 SNEGSKA (reference sequence). With regard to this clone: Its antigen is undetermined.

Measured with immunoSEQ multiplex PCR; TCRdb has only the in-frame clones, and not every one. The data hold around 240,000 clones, with 60% to 80% observed a single time. The investigators split CD4+ cells into a CD45RA+ naive subset and a CD45RA-negative memory subset. V and J are TRBV20-1 and TRBJ2-1, with D unclear. The TCR originated in a man aged 30 to 45 in good health. Material for sequencing was memory CD4+ T cells sorted from blood. Subset in this sample: CD45RA-negative fraction. The CDR3 is CSVRTHNEQFF. Written as DNA, the CDR3 is TGCAGTGTTAGGACCCACAATGAGCAGTTCTTC.